This paragraph covers one T cell receptor (beta chain) sequence. The antigen is not known. CDR3 length equals 18 residues. Germline CDR1 SGHAT, CDR2 FQNNGV. The V and J ends lost 2 bases and 0 bases respectively, with 18 bases between them. The data belong to a study of beta chain features in type 1 diabetes. Of the isolated RNA, all was reverse transcribed, and so the sequenced material was expressed TCRB transcripts. TCRdb's table, derived via immunoSEQ multiplex PCR, lists solely in-frame clones and lacks some. This sample has around 690,000 clones; under 15% occur once, and the top ten carry around 0.12%. General study results and limits: Shorter TCRB CDR3s, moderately but significantly so, were found in Type 1 diabetes patients in all four CD4+ subsets.

V gene TRBV11-2 combines with J gene TRBJ2-3, with a weak D call TRBD2 (5 bases). This receptor was obtained from a man aged 30 to 45 with type 1 diabetes. Sequencing was done on a sample of naive CD4+ T cells from blood. CDR3 loop: CASSLLAQSVPSTDTQYF. The CDR3 DNA sequence: TGTGCCAGCAGCTTATTAGCGCAATCGGTCCCTAGCACAGATACGCAGTATTTT.